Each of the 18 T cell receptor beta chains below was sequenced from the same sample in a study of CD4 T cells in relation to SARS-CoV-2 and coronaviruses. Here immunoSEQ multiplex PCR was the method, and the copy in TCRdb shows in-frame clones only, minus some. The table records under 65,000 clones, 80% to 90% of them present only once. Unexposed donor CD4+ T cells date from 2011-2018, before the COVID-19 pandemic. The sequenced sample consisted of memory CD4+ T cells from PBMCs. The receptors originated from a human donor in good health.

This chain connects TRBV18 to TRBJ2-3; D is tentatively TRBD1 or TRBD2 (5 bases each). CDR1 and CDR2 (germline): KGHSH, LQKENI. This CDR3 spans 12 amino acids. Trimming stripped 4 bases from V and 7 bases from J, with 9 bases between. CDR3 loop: CASSREGNTQYF. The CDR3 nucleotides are TGTGCCAGCTCACGCGAGGGGAATACGCAGTATTTT.

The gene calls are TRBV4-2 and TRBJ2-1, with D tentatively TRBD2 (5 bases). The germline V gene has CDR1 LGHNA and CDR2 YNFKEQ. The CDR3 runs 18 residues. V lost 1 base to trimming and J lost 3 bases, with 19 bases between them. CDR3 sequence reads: CASSQGVGAGNFYNEQFF. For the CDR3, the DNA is TGTGCCAGCAGCCAAGGGGTAGGTGCCGGGAACTTCTACAATGAGCAGTTCTTC.

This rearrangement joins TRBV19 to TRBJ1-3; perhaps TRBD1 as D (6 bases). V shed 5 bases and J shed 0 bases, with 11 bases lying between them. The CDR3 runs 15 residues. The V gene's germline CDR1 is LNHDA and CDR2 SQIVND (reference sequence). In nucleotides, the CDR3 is TGTGCCAGTAGTCGCGGACAGAGCTCTGGAAACACCATATATTTT. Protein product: CASSRGQSSGNTIYF.

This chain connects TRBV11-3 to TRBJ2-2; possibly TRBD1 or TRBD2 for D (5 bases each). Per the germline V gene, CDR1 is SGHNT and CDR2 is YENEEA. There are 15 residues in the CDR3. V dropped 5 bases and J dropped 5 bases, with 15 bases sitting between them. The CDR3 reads CASSPSRGGTGELFF. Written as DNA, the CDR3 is TGTGCCAGCAGCCCCTCTAGGGGCGGGACCGGGGAGCTGTTTTTT. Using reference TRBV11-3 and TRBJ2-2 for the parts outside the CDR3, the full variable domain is EAGVVQSPRYKIIEKKQPVAFWCNPISGHNTLYWYLQNLGQGPELLIRYENEEAVDDSQLPKDRFSAERLKGVDSTLKIQPAELGDSAVYLCASSPSRGGTGELFFGEGSRLTVL.

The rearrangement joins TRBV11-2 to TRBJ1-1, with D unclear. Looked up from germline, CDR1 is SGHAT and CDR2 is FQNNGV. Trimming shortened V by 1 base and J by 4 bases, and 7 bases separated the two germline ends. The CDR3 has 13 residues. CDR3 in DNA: TGTGCCAGCAGCTTAGTGGTGGGCACTGAAGCTTTCTTT. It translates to CASSLVVGTEAFF.

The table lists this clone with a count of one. The CDR3 sequence: CASSKGQTDTQYF. Here the CDR3 DNA reads TGTGCCAGTAGTAAGGGCCAAACAGATACGCAGTATTTT. The chain uses TRBV19 and TRBJ2-3; D is unclear. V lost 4 bases to trimming and J lost 3 bases, with 8 bases between them. There are 13 residues in the CDR3. Germline V CDR1 and CDR2: LNHDA, SQIVND (reference sequence).

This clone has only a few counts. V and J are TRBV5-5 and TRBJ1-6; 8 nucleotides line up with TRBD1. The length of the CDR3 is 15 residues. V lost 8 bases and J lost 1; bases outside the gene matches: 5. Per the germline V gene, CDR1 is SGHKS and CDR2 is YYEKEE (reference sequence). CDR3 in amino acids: CASDRGVSYNSPLHF. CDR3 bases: TGTGCCAGTGACAGGGGAGTTTCCTATAATTCACCCCTCCACTTT.

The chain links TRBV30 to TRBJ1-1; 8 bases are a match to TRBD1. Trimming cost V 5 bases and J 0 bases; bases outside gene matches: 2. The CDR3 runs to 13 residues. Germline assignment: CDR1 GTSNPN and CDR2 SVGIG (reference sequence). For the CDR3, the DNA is TGTGCCTGGGACAGGGGAATGAACACTGAAGCTTTCTTT. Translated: CAWDRGMNTEAFF.

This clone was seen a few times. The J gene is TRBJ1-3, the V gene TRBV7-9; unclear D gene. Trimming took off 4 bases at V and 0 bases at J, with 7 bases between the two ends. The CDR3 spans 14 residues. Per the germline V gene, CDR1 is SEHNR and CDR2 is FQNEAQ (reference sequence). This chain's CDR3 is CASSSNLSGNTIYF. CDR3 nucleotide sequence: TGTGCCAGCAGCTCTAACCTCTCTGGAAACACCATATATTTT.

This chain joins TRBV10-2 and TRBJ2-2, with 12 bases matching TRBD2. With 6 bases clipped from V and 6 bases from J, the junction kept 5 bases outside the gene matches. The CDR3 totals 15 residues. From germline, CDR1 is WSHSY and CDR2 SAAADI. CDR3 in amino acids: CASRTSGSVAGELFF. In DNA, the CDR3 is TGCGCCAGCAGGACTAGCGGGAGTGTAGCCGGGGAGCTGTTTTTT.

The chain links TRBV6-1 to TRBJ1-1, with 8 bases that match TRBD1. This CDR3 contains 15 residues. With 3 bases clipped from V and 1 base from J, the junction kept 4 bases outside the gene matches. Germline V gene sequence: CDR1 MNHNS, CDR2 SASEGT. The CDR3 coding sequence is TGTGCCAGCAGTGAGGGTGGGACAGGGAACACTGAAGCTTTCTTT. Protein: CASSEGGTGNTEAFF.

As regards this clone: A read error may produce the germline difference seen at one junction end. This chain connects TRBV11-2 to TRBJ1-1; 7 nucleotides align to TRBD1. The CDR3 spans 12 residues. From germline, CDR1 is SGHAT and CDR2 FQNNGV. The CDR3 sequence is CASSVSRGAVLF. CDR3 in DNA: TGTGCCAGCAGCGTTAGCAGGGGGGCCGTCCTCTTT.

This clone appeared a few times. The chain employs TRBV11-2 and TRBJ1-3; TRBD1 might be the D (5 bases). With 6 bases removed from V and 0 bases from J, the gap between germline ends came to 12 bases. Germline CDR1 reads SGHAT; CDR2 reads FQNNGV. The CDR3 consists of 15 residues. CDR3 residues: CASRGEVYSGNTIYF. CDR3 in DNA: TGTGCCAGCAGGGGGGAGGTATACTCTGGAAACACCATATATTTT.

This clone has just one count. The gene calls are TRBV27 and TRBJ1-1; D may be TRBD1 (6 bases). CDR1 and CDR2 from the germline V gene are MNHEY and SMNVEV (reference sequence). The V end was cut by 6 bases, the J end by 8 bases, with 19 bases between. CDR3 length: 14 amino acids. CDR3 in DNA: TGTGCCAGCAGCCTATCGCCTAGGACAGCCGAAGCTTTCTTT. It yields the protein CASSLSPRTAEAFF.

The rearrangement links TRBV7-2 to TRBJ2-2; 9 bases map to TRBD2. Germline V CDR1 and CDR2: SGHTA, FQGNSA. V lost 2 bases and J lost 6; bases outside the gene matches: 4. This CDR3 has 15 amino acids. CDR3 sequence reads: CASSLWREGPGELFF. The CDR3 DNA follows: TGTGCCAGCAGCTTATGGCGGGAGGGCCCCGGGGAGCTGTTTTTT.

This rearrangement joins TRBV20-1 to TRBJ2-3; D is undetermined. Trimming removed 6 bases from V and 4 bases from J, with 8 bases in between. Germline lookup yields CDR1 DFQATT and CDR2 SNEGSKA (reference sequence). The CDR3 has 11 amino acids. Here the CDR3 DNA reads TGCAGTGCAAACTTAGCAGATACGCAGTATTTT. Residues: CSANLADTQYF.

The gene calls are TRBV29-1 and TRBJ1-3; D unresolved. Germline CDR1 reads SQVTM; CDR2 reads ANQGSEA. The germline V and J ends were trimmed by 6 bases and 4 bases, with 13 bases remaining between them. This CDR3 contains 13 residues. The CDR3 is CSVAGYEGNTIYF. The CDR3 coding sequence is TGCAGCGTGGCGGGATACGAGGGAAACACCATATATTTT.

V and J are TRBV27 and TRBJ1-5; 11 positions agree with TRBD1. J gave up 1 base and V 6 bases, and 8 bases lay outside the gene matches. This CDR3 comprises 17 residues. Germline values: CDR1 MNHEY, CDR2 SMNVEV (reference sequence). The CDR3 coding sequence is TGTGCCAGCAGGGGGAGGGACAGGGGGTTGAGCAATCAGCCCCAGCATTTT. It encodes CASRGRDRGLSNQPQHF.